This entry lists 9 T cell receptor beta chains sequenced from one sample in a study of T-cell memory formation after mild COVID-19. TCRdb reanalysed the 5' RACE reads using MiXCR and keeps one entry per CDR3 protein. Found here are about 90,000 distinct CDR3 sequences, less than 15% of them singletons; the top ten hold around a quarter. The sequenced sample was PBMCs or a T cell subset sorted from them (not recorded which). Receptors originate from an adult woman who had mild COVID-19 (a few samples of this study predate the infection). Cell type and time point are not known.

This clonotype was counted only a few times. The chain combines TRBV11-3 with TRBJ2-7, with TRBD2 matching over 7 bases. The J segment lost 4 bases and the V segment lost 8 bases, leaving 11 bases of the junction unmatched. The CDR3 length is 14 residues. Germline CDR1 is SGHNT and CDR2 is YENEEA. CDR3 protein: CASGGAGSFYEQYF. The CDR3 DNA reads TGTGCCAGCGGTGGAGCGGGATCCTTTTACGAGCAGTACTTC.

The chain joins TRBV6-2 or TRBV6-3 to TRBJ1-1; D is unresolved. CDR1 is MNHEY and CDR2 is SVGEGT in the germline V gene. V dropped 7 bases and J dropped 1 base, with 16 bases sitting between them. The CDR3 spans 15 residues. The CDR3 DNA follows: TGTGCCAGCACCCGGGCTCAAGAGTCGAACACTGAAGCTTTCTTT. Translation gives CASTRAQESNTEAFF.

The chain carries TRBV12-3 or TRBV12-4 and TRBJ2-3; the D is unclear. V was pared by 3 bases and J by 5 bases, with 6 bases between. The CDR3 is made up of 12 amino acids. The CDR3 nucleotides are TGTGCCAGCAGTTTGAAGGGAGATACGCAGTATTTT. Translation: CASSLKGDTQYF.

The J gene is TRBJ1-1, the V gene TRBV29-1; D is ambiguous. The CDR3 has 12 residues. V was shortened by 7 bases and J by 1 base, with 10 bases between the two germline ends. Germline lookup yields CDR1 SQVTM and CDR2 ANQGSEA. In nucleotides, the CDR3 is TGCAGCGCTCCACAACCGAACACTGAAGCTTTCTTT. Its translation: CSAPQPNTEAFF.

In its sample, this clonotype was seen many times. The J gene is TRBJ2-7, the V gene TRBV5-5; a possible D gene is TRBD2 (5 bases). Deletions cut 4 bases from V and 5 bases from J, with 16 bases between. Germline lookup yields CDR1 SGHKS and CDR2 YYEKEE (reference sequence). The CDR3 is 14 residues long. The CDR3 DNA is TGTGCCAGCAGCCCGTTTACCCTCGGGGACGAGCAGTACTTC. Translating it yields CASSPFTLGDEQYF. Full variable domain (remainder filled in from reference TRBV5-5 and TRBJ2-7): DAGVTQSPTHLIKTRGQQVTLRCSPISGHKSVSWYQQVLGQGPQFIFQYYEKEERGRGNFPDRFSARQFPNYSSELNVNALLLGDSALYLCASSPFTLGDEQYFGPGTRLTVT.

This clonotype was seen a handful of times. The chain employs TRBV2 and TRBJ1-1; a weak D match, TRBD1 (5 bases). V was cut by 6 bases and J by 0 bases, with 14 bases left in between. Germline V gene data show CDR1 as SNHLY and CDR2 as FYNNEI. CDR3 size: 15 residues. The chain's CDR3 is CASRELGLMNTEAFF. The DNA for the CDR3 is TGTGCCAGCAGAGAATTGGGACTTATGAACACTGAAGCTTTCTTT.

CDR3 sequence (DNA): TGTGCCAGTAGTTCCCATGCCTGGGCGGAGCAGTTCTTC. Amino acid sequence: CASSSHAWAEQFF. V and J are TRBV19 and TRBJ2-1, with D unresolved. Trimming removed 5 bases from V and 10 bases from J, with 15 bases in between. This CDR3 is 13 amino acids long. The germline V gene has CDR1 LNHDA and CDR2 SQIVND (reference sequence). The full variable domain, with the rest looked up from reference TRBV19 and TRBJ2-1, is DGGITQSPKYLFRKEGQNVTLSCEQNLNHDAMYWYRQDPGQGLRLIYYSQIVNDFQKGDIAEGYSVSREKKESFPLTVTSAQKNPTAFYLCASSSHAWAEQFFGPGTRLTVL.

CDR3 DNA sequence: TGTGCCACCAGTGACTCACAGGGGGAACATTTT. Translation gives CATSDSQGEHF. The V gene is TRBV24-1, the J gene TRBJ1-5; 8 bases match TRBD1. Germline V gene sequence: CDR1 KGHDR, CDR2 SFDVKD. The CDR3 spans 11 residues. With V trimmed by 4 bases and J by 16 bases, 5 bases remained unmatched.

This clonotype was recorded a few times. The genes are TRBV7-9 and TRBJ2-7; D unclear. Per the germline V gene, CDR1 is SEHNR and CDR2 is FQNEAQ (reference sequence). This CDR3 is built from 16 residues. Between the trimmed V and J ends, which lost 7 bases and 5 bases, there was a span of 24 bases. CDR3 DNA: TGTGCCAGCACTTACAATCGGGCTCCCGCGGCGCACGAGCAGTACTTC. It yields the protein CASTYNRAPAAHEQYF.